This TCR beta chain came from a study of prognosis after radiotherapy for stage I lung cancer (dated by TCRdb to about 2021). Turning to the overall study: Fewer than 20 stage I NSCLC patients were enrolled in Nanjing, China, between early 2018 and early 2019. Newly diagnosed primary stage I lung tumors were present in fourteen patients, and oligometastatic NSCLC after surgical resection of the primary tumor was present in roughly 5 patients. Every patient was deemed medically inoperable, roughly eleven because of comorbidities and 7 because they refused surgery. The cohort included about a dozen men and about six women, with a median age of approximately 74 years and a range of roughly 53 to 85 years. Tumor histology was squamous cell carcinoma in seven or eight patients and adenocarcinoma in more than 10. SBRT was delivered in 3 to 5 fractions with a biologically effective dose of at least 100 Gy, and image-guided IMRT or VMAT was used for delivery. No patient received concurrent therapy alongside SBRT. Four of the 19 patients developed distant metastases after SBRT, at a median of roughly seven months; the other 15 showed no significant progression. This study profiled peripheral blood TCR beta repertoires from stage I NSCLC patients before and after stereotactic body radiotherapy and linked the repertoires to distant failure. For each of the roughly 19 patients, one blood sample was taken before SBRT and one after, so the study sequenced approximately 38 samples in total.

This clonotype was found many times. Its binding antigen is unknown. No base quality information exists; no much larger clone differs at one position. Results the study describes overall, beyond this receptor: TRBV and TRBJ usage frequencies reportedly varied with metastasis status, involving two V genes at baseline and ten or so V and two J genes after SBRT. After SBRT, the number of unique TCR clones decreased (median roughly 9,900 before versus around 7,000 after; Wilcoxon paired P=0.011). No adjustment for multiple comparisons was applied to any of the reported P values. Whether the expanded TCR clones were tumor-specific was not determined. Post-SBRT Shannon entropy and its change from baseline were lower in patients who developed distant metastases; baseline Shannon entropy was not associated with metastases. The study was limited by the small cohort and short follow-up, and independent validation of the study findings is required.

The TCR beta CDR3 region was amplified from genomic DNA by two rounds of multiplex PCR. In the first PCR round, primers specific to each TRBV and TRBJ gene were used, and the primer sequences were filed in Chinese patent CN105087789A. The second PCR round used universal primers. The Roche High Pure PCR Template Preparation Kit was used to extract genomic DNA from frozen PBMCs. An Illumina HiSeq 3000 was used to sequence the libraries paired-end with 151 bp reads. Concerning the study's data processing: CutAdapt was used to discard raw reads that did not contain the multiplex PCR primer sequences. High-quality paired reads were merged into contigs with PEAR. TRB V, D and J gene segments were assigned to each contig with MiXCR by alignment to reference sequences. CDR3 sequences were clustered by base quality and sequence similarity to remove sequencing errors. Shannon entropy normalized by the natural log of productive TCR sequence number was used as the measure of diversity. One minus Shannon entropy divided by the natural log of the number of unique clonotypes was used as the definition of clonality. The Youden index of ROC curves was used to select progression-free survival cut-offs for repertoire metrics, and analyses were performed in R 3.5.3. TCRdb reprocessing: public reads trimmed at Q25 with fastp, clones called with MiXCR, in-frame beta chains kept. Every CDR3 protein is listed once, alongside the most common genes and DNA of its rows. TCRdb, not the authors, supplied the V and J calls. The sample records over 45,000 distinct CDR3 sequences, approximately 25% of which are singletons. Of the sample, approximately 8.3% falls within the top ten clones.

Inclusive of the bounding cysteine and phenylalanine, the CDR3 is 16 residues long. Only CDR3 DNA remains: 48 bases, in frame from the first base. Trimming takes 6 bases off V and 12 bases off J; junction bases not matched to a gene: 17. CDR1 SGHTA and CDR2 FQGNSA were looked up in the germline V gene. A history of other malignancies or of prior chemotherapy or radiotherapy was absent in all patients, and node-negative disease was shown on CT and PET/CT in all patients. At each of two time points, around 5.9 milliliters of peripheral venous blood were collected in EDTA tubes. Ficoll-Paque Plus density-gradient centrifugation was used to isolate PBMCs. Right after collection, samples were kept at -80 degrees C until analysis.

The sample consisted of PBMCs, taken before or after stereotactic body radiation therapy (not recorded which). This TCR was recovered from a donor aged 50 or older with non-small cell lung cancer. Rearrangement joined TRBV7-2 to TRBJ1-6; the junction holds 7 bases that match TRBD1. The nucleotide sequence reads as follows: TGTGCCAGCAGGCCGGCCGACAGTACAGGGGCATTACCCCTCCACTTT. Its translation is CASRPADSTGALPLHF.